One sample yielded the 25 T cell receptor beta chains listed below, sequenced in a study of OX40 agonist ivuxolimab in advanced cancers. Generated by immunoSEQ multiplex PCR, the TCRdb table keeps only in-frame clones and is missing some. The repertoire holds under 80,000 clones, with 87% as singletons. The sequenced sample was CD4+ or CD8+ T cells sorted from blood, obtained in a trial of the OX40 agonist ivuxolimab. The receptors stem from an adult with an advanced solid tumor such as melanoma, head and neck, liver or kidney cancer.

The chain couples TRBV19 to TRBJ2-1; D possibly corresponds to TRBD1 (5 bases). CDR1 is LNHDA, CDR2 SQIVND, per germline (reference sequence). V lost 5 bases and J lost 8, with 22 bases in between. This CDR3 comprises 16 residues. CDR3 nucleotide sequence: TGTGCCAGTAGTCCAACAGGTTTTCCGAGTCTCGATGAGCAGTTCTTC. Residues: CASSPTGFPSLDEQFF.

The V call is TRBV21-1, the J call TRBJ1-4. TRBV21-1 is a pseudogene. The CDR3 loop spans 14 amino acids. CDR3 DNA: TGTGCCAGCATCCAAAGGGGGGGTAATGAAAAACTGTTTTTT. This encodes CASIQRGGNEKLFF.

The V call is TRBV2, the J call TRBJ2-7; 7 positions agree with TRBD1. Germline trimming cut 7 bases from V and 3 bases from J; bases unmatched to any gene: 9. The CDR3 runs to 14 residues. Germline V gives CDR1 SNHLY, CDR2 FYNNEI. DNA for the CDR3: TGTGCCAGCATCGCGGACAGGACATTCTACGAGCAGTACTTC. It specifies CASIADRTFYEQYF.

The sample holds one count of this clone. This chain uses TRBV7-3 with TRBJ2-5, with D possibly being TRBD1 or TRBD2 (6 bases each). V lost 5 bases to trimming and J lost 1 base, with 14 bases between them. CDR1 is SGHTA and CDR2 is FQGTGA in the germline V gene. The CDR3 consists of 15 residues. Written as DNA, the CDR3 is TGTGCCAGCAGCCAAAGGAGGGGGGTCCAAGAGACCCAGTACTTC. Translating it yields CASSQRRGVQETQYF.

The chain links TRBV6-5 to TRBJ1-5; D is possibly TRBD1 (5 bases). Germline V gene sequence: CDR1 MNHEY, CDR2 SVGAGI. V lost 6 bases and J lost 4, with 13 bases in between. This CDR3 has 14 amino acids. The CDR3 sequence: CASSPGPSNQPQHF. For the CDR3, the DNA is TGTGCCAGCAGCCCGGGACCTTCTAATCAGCCCCAGCATTTT.

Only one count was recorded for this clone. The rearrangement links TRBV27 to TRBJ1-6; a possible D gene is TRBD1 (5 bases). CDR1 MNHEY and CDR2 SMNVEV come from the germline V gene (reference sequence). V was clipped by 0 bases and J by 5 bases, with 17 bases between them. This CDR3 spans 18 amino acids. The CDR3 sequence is CASSLSPRGGFDNSPLHF. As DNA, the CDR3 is TGTGCCAGCAGTTTATCCCCGCGGGGGGGGTTCGATAATTCACCCCTCCACTTT.

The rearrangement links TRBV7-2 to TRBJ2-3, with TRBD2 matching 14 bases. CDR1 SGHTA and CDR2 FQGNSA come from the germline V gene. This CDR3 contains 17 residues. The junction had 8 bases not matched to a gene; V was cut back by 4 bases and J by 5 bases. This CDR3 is CASSSGLAGAAGDTQYF. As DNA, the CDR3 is TGTGCCAGCAGCTCGGGACTAGCGGGAGCCGCGGGAGATACGCAGTATTTT. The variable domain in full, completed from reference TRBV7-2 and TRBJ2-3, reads GAGVSQSPSNKVTEKGKDVELRCDPISGHTALYWYRQSLGQGLEFLIYFQGNSAPDKSGLPSDRFSAERTGGSVSTLTIQRTQQEDSAVYLCASSSGLAGAAGDTQYFGPGTRLTVL.

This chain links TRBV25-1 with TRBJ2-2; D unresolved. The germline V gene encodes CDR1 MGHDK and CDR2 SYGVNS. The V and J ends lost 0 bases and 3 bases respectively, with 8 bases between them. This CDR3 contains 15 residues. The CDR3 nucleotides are TGTGCCAGCAGTGAATACGGCTCTTACACCGGGGAGCTGTTTTTT. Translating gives CASSEYGSYTGELFF.

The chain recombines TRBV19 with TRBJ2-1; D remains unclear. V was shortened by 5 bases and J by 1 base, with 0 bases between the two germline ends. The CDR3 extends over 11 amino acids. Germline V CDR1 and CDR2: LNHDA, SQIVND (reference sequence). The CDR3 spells CASSSYNEQFF. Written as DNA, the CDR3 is TGTGCCAGTAGTTCCTACAATGAGCAGTTCTTC. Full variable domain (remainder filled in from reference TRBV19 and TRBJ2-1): DGGITQSPKYLFRKEGQNVTLSCEQNLNHDAMYWYRQDPGQGLRLIYYSQIVNDFQKGDIAEGYSVSREKKESFPLTVTSAQKNPTAFYLCASSSYNEQFFGPGTRLTVL.

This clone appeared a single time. CDR3 amino acids: CASRLGQGGGDQFF. The DNA of the CDR3 is TGTGCCAGCAGACTAGGACAGGGCGGGGGTGACCAGTTCTTC. The rearrangement joins TRBV2 to TRBJ2-1; a weak D match, TRBD1 (8 bases). CDR1 is SNHLY and CDR2 is FYNNEI in the germline V gene. Trimming shortened V by 6 bases and J by 13 bases, and 22 bases separated the two germline ends. The CDR3 runs to 14 residues. Complete variable domain (other parts from reference TRBV2 and TRBJ2-1): EPEVTQTPSHQVTQMGQEVILRCVPISNHLYFYWYRQILGQKVEFLVSFYNNEISEKSEIFDDQFSVERPDGSNFTLKIRSTKLEDSAMYFCASRLGQGGGDQFFGPGTRLTVL.

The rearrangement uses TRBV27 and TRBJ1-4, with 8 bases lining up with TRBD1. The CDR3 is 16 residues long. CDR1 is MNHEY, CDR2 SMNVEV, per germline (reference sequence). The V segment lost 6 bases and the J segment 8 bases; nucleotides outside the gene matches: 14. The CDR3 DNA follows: TGTGCCAGCAGCCCCCTCCGACAGGGGTATCAGGAAAAACTGTTTTTT. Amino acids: CASSPLRQGYQEKLFF. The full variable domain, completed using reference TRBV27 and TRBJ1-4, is EAQVTQNPRYLITVTGKKLTVTCSQNMNHEYMSWYRQDPGLGLRQIYYSMNVEVTDKGDVPEGYKVSRKEKRNFPLILESPSPNQTSLYFCASSPLRQGYQEKLFFGSGTQLSVL.

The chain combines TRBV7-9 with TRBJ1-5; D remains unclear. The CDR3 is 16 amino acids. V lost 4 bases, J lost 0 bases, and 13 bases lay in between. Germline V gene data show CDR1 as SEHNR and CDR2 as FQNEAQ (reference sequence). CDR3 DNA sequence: TGTGCCAGCAGCTCCGACGGAACTTATAGCAATCAGCCCCAGCATTTT. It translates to CASSSDGTYSNQPQHF.

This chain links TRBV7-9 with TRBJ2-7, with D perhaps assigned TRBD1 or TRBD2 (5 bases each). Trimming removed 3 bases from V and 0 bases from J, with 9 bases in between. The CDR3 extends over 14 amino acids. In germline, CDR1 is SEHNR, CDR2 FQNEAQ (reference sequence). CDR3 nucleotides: TGTGCCAGCAGCTTCGCCGGGACCTCCTACGAGCAGTACTTC. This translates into CASSFAGTSYEQYF.

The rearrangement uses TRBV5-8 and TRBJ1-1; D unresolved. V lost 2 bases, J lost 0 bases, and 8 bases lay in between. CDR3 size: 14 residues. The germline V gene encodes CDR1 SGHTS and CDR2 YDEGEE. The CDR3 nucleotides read TGTGCCAGCAGCTTTCGCGGGCTGAACACTGAAGCTTTCTTT. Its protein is CASSFRGLNTEAFF.

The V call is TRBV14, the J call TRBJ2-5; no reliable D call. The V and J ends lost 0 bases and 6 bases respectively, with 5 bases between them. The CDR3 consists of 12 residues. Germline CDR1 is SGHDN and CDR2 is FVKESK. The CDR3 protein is CASSQDFQTQYF. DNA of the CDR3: TGTGCCAGCAGCCAAGATTTCCAGACCCAGTACTTC.

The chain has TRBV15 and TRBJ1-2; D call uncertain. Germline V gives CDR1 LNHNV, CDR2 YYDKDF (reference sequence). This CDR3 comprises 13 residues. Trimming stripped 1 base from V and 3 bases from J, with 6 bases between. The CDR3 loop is CATSRGGDYGYTF. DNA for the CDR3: TGTGCCACCAGCAGAGGGGGTGACTATGGCTACACCTTC.

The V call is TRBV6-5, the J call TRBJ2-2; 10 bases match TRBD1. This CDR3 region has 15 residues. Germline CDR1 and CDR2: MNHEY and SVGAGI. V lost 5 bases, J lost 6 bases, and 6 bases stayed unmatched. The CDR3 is CASSRRQGASGELFF. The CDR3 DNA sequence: TGTGCCAGCAGTCGACGACAGGGGGCGTCCGGGGAGCTGTTTTTT.

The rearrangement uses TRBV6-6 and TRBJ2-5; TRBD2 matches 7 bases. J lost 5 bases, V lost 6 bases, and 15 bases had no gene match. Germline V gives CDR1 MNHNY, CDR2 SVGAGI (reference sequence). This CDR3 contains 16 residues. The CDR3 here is CASRRRPTSVSETQYF. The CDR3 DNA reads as TGTGCCAGCAGAAGGCGCCCAACTAGCGTGTCGGAGACCCAGTACTTC.

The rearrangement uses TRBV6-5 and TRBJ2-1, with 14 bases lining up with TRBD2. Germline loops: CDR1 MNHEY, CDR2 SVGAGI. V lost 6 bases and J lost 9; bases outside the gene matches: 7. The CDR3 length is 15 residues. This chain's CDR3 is CASSPTSGGAIEQFF. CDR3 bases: TGTGCCAGCAGCCCGACTAGCGGGGGGGCAATTGAGCAGTTCTTC.

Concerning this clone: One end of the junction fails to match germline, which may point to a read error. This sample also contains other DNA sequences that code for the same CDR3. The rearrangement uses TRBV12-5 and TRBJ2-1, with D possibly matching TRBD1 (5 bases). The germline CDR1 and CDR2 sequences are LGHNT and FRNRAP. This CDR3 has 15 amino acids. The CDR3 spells CASGLGQSSYNEQFF. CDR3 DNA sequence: TGCGCTAGTGGTTTGGGGCAAAGCTCCTACAATGAGCAGTTCTTC. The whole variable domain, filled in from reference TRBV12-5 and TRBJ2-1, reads DARVTQTPRHKVTEMGQEVTMRCQPILGHNTVFWYRQTMMQGLELLAYFRNRAPLDDSGMPKDRFSAEMPDATLATLKIQPSEPRDSAVYFCASGLGQSSYNEQFFGPGTRLTVL.

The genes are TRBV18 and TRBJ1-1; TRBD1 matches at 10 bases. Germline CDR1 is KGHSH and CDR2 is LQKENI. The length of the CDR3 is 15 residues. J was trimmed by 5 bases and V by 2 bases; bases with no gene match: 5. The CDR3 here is CASSPGTGVATEAFF. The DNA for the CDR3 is TGTGCCAGCTCACCAGGGACAGGGGTTGCTACTGAAGCTTTCTTT.

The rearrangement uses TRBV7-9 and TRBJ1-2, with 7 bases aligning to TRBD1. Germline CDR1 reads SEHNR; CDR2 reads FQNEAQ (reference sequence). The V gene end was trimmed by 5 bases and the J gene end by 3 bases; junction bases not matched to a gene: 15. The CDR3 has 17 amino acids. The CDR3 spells CASSDTPLTGDDYGYTF. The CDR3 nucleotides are TGTGCCAGCAGCGATACCCCCCTAACAGGGGACGACTATGGCTACACCTTC.

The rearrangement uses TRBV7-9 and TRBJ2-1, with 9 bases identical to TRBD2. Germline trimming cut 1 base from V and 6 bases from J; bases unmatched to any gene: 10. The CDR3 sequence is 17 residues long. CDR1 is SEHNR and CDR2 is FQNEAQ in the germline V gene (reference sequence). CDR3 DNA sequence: TGTGCCAGCAGCTTAGATTCCCGGGCGGGAGGGGGCAATGAGCAGTTCTTC. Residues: CASSLDSRAGGGNEQFF.

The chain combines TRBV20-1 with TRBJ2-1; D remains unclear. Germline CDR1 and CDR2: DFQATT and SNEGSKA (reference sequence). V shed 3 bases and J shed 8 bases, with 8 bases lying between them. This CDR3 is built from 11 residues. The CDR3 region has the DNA TGCAGTGCTAGTGTTGCATATGAGCAGTTCTTC. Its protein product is CSASVAYEQFF.

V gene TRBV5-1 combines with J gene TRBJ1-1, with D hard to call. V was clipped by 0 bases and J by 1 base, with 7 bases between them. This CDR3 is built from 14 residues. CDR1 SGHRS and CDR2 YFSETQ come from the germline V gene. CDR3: CASSLEGPNTEAFF. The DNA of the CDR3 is TGCGCCAGCAGCTTGGAGGGCCCGAACACTGAAGCTTTCTTT.